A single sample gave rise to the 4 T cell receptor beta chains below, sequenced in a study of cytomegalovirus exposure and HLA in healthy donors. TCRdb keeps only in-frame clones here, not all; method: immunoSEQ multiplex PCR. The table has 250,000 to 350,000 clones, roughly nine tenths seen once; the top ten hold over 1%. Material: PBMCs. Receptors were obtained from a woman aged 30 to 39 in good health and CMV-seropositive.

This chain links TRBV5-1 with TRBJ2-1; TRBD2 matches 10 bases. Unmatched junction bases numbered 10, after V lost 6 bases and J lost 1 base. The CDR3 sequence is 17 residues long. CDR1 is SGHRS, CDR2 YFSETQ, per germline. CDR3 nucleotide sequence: TGCGCCAGCAAGGAGCGGGGGGGACTTGGTTCCTACAATGAGCAGTTCTTC. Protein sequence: CASKERGGLGSYNEQFF. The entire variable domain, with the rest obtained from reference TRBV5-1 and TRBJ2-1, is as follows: KAGVTQTPRYLIKTRGQQVTLSCSPISGHRSVSWYQQTPGQGLQFLFEYFSETQRNKGNFPGRFSGRQFSNSRSEMNVSTLELGDSALYLCASKERGGLGSYNEQFFGPGTRLTVL.

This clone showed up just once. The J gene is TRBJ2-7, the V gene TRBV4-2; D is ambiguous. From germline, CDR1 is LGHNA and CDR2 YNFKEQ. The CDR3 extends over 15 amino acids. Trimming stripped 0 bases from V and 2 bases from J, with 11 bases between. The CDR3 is CASSQDWAAAYEQYF. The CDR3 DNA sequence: TGTGCCAGCAGCCAAGATTGGGCAGCCGCCTACGAGCAGTACTTC.

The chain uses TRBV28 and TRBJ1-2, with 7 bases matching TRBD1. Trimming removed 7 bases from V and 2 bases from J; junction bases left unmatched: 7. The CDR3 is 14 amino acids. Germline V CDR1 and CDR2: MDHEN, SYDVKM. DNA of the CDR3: TGTGCCAGCAACTCGGGCAGGGGGAACTATGGCTACACCTTC. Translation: CASNSGRGNYGYTF.

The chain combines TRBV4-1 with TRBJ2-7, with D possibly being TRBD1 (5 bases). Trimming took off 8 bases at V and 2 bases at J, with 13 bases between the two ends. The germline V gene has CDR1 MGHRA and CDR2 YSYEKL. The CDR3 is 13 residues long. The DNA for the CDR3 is TGCGCCAGCGCGAGGACAACCGCCTACGAGCAGTACTTC. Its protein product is CASARTTAYEQYF.